The 18 T cell receptor beta chains below come from one sample, sequenced in a study of lymphopenia after photon versus proton radiotherapy. Repertoires were generated with immunoSEQ multiplex PCR, while TCRdb's copy carries only in-frame clones and drops some. The data hold about 4,900 clones, with 70% to 90% observed a single time. The sequencing used peripheral blood, collected from a patient treated with photon-based radiotherapy. All receptors derive from an older man with cholangiocarcinoma.

The chain links TRBV19 to TRBJ1-4; possibly TRBD1 for D (5 bases). The CDR3 length is 13 residues. From germline, CDR1 is LNHDA and CDR2 SQIVND (reference sequence). Between the trimmed V and J ends, which lost 7 bases and 7 bases, there was a span of 13 bases. The CDR3 spells CASKAGLSEKLFF. The DNA of the CDR3 is TGTGCCAGTAAAGCAGGGCTCTCTGAAAAACTGTTTTTT. Variable domain in full (rest from reference TRBV19 and TRBJ1-4): DGGITQSPKYLFRKEGQNVTLSCEQNLNHDAMYWYRQDPGQGLRLIYYSQIVNDFQKGDIAEGYSVSREKKESFPLTVTSAQKNPTAFYLCASKAGLSEKLFFGSGTQLSVL.

The chain has TRBV9 and TRBJ1-2, with D hard to call. CDR3 size: 13 residues. Germline loops: CDR1 SGDLS, CDR2 YYNGEE. With 0 bases removed from V and 1 base from J, the gap between germline ends came to 4 bases. CDR3 region: CASSVEVNYGYTF. The CDR3 DNA is TGTGCCAGCAGCGTAGAAGTTAACTATGGCTACACCTTC. Full variable domain (rest looked up from reference TRBV9 and TRBJ1-2): DSGVTQTPKHLITATGQRVTLRCSPRSGDLSVYWYQQSLDQGLQFLIQYYNGEERAKGNILERFSAQQFPDLHSELNLSSLELGDSALYFCASSVEVNYGYTFGSGTRLTVV.

The V call is TRBV5-5, the J call TRBJ2-5; TRBD2 matches at 8 bases. The CDR3 runs to 16 residues. Germline V gene sequence: CDR1 SGHKS, CDR2 YYEKEE (reference sequence). Losses at the gene ends were 4 bases for V and 2 bases for J; bases not matched to a gene: 10. Here the CDR3 DNA reads TGTGCCAGCAGCCCAGGGGCGGGGGGCCTTCAAGAGACCCAGTACTTC. Translating gives CASSPGAGGLQETQYF.

This chain uses TRBV7-2 with TRBJ1-1; D unresolved. V dropped 1 base and J dropped 6 bases, with 9 bases sitting between them. Germline CDR1 is SGHTA and CDR2 is FQGNSA. There are 13 residues in the CDR3. DNA of the CDR3: TGTGCCAGCAGCTTAGGTGGTAGGTCTGAAGCTTTCTTT. It codes for CASSLGGRSEAFF.

This clone was seen a handful of times. The rearrangement uses TRBV27 and TRBJ1-6; the match to TRBD1 covers 11 bases. With V trimmed by 3 bases and J by 13 bases, 11 bases remained unmatched. CDR1 is MNHEY, CDR2 SMNVEV, per germline (reference sequence). This CDR3 has 16 residues. The CDR3 loop is CASSFLQGQGDRPLHF. The CDR3 DNA sequence: TGTGCCAGCAGTTTTTTACAGGGACAGGGGGATCGGCCCCTCCACTTT.

Here the CDR3 reads CASSPPGGPNYGYTF. In DNA, the CDR3 is TGTGCCAGCAGCCCTCCGGGGGGGCCCAACTATGGCTACACCTTC. V gene TRBV7-9 combines with J gene TRBJ1-2; tentative D call: TRBD1 (6 bases). Germline-derived CDR1 and CDR2 are SEHNR and FQNEAQ (reference sequence). The CDR3 sequence is 15 residues long. Trimming took 5 bases from V and 2 from J, leaving 15 bases between them.

The chain couples TRBV5-4 to TRBJ1-5; possible D gene TRBD1, 6 bases. This CDR3 is 16 amino acids long. Trimming pared 3 bases from V and 0 bases from J, leaving 13 bases between. The germline gives CDR1 SGHNT, CDR2 YYREEE (reference sequence). The CDR3 loop is CASSSTHRDSNQPQHF. DNA for the CDR3: TGTGCCAGCAGCTCCACGCACAGGGATAGCAATCAGCCCCAGCATTTT.

This sequence joins TRBV9 and TRBJ2-3; TRBD2 agrees at 11 bases. The V and J ends lost 1 base and 6 bases, in that order; junction bases with no gene match: 7. From germline, CDR1 is SGDLS and CDR2 YYNGEE. The CDR3 is 16 residues long. CDR3 region: CASSVYSGGATDTQYF. CDR3 sequence (DNA): TGTGCCAGCAGCGTATATAGCGGGGGGGCCACGGATACGCAGTATTTT.

The CDR3 nucleotides read TGTGCCAGCAGCCAAGACTTGGCTTCACCCCTCCACTTT. Translating gives CASSQDLASPLHF. This chain links TRBV4-2 with TRBJ1-6; D gene uncertain. V was pared by 0 bases and J by 9 bases, with 6 bases between. This CDR3 is 13 amino acids long. Looked up from germline, CDR1 is LGHNA and CDR2 is YNFKEQ.

This chain connects TRBV28 to TRBJ1-1; D remains unclear. The CDR3 has 15 residues. Trimming pared 3 bases from V and 0 bases from J, leaving 11 bases between. The V gene's germline CDR1 is MDHEN and CDR2 SYDVKM. Here the CDR3 reads CASSFNPDLNTEAFF. The CDR3 DNA is TGTGCCAGCAGTTTTAATCCAGACTTGAACACTGAAGCTTTCTTT.

The chain combines TRBV15 with TRBJ2-3, with D possibly being TRBD1 (7 bases). The CDR3 contains 14 residues. Germline assignment: CDR1 LNHNV and CDR2 YYDKDF (reference sequence). V shed 5 bases and J shed 7 bases, with 16 bases lying between them. In DNA, the CDR3 is TGTGCCACCAGCGGAAGACAGGGAGGAAATACGCAGTATTTT. Protein product: CATSGRQGGNTQYF. The full variable domain, completed using reference TRBV15 and TRBJ2-3, is DAMVIQNPRYQVTQFGKPVTLSCSQTLNHNVMYWYQQKSSQAPKLLFHYYDKDFNNEADTPDNFQSRRPNTSFCFLDIRSPGLGDTAMYLCATSGRQGGNTQYFGPGTRLTVL.

This chain joins TRBV19 and TRBJ2-1; 14 bases agree with TRBD2. Germline CDR1 reads LNHDA; CDR2 reads SQIVND (reference sequence). The CDR3 consists of 16 residues. V trimming: 6 bases; J trimming: 8 bases; junction bases outside the gene matches: 9. CDR3 protein: CASSLTGTSGGYEQFF. In nucleotides, the CDR3 is TGTGCCAGTAGCTTGACGGGGACTAGCGGGGGTTATGAGCAGTTCTTC.

The J gene is TRBJ2-7, the V gene TRBV5-1, with D perhaps TRBD2 (6 bases). From germline, CDR1 is SGHRS and CDR2 YFSETQ. V lost 0 bases and J lost 4, with 11 bases in between. This CDR3 has 14 amino acids. The CDR3 nucleotides read TGCGCCAGCAGCTTGGCCGGAGGGACGTACGAGCAGTACTTC. It translates to CASSLAGGTYEQYF.

V gene TRBV18 combines with J gene TRBJ2-2, with TRBD2 matching 8 bases. The germline V gene encodes CDR1 KGHSH and CDR2 LQKENI. The CDR3 covers 17 residues. The ends lost 8 bases at V and 4 bases at J; junction bases unmatched: 15. CDR3 coding DNA: TGTGCCAGCCTCGAGACACCGGGGGGGCCCATCACCGGGGAGCTGTTTTTT. Encoded protein: CASLETPGGPITGELFF.

The rearrangement uses TRBV30 and TRBJ1-6; D is uncertain. Per germline, CDR1 GTSNPN and CDR2 SVGIG (reference sequence). CDR3 length: 15 amino acids. Trimming stripped 1 base from V and 2 bases from J, with 9 bases between. CDR3 DNA sequence: TGTGCCTGGAGTGGTCGGGTAGCCTATAATTCACCCCTCCACTTT. Protein: CAWSGRVAYNSPLHF.

The gene calls are TRBV11-3 and TRBJ2-1; D perhaps matches TRBD1 (6 bases). From germline, CDR1 is SGHNT and CDR2 YENEEA. V was trimmed by 5 bases and J by 5 bases, leaving 16 bases between them. The CDR3 is 15 amino acids. The CDR3 DNA is TGTGCCAGCAGCCAAGGGGGTTTGGAGAACAATGAGCAGTTCTTC. Encoded protein: CASSQGGLENNEQFF.

This chain links TRBV5-1 with TRBJ1-6; the D gene is possibly TRBD1 (5 bases). V lost 0 bases and J lost 9, with 13 bases in between. The germline CDR1 and CDR2 sequences are SGHRS and YFSETQ. This CDR3 has 15 amino acids. The CDR3 loop is CASSLGGQGSSPLHF. Here the CDR3 DNA reads TGCGCCAGCAGCTTGGGTGGGCAGGGCAGTTCACCCCTCCACTTT.

CDR3 nucleotides: TGTGCCAGCAGCCCGGAGCGGGAGCCGGGAGAGACCCAGTACTTC. This codes for CASSPEREPGETQYF. The J gene is TRBJ2-5, the V gene TRBV5-4; TRBD2 matches at 8 bases. V shed 4 bases and J 4 bases; nucleotides not matched to a gene: 9. The germline gives CDR1 SGHNT, CDR2 YYREEE (reference sequence). The CDR3 spans 15 residues. The full variable domain, its missing parts supplied by reference TRBV5-4 and TRBJ2-5, is ETGVTQSPTHLIKTRGQQVTLRCSSQSGHNTVSWYQQALGQGPQFIFQYYREEENGRGNFPPRFSGLQFPNYSSELNVNALELDDSALYLCASSPEREPGETQYFGPGTRLLVL.